The rows below give T cell receptor beta chains drawn from one sample of a study of identical twins. MiXCR was run by TCRdb on the 5' RACE reads, yielding one entry per CDR3 protein. The profile covers over 500,000 distinct CDR3 sequences, with roughly 21% appearing a single time and around 1% taken by the ten largest. The sample was also reused in another study, on T cells expressing NK-cell markers.

Sequencing was performed on CD4+ T cells sorted from blood. All receptors come from a woman between 18 and 29 years old in good health. Each CDR3 is given with its conserved first and last residue. D genes are given only for firm matches. Part of the rows lack a size; the others show once, few, many or a class for expanded clones.

size	D	V	J	CDR3	DNA
few	-	TRBV6-5	TRBJ2-6	CASSYSRTAGANVLTF	TGTGCCAGCAGTTACTCGAGGACGGCGGGGGCCAACGTCCTGACTTTC
-	TRBD1	TRBV10-3	TRBJ2-1	CATQVRTGDNEQSF	TGTGCCACCCAGGTCAGGACAGGGGACAATGAGCAGTCCTTC
-	-	TRBV18	TRBJ1-3	CASSPFQVSSGNTIYF	TGTGCCAGCTCACCATTCCAGGTCAGCTCTGGAAACACCATATATTTT
few	-	TRBV29-1	TRBJ2-1	CSVVSDYNEQFF	TGCAGCGTGGTTTCCGACTACAATGAGCAGTTCTTC
-	-	TRBV20-1	TRBJ2-5	CSASPDSLGETQYF	TGCAGTGCCAGCCCCGACTCTTTGGGGGAGACCCAGTACTTC
few	TRBD2	TRBV6-5	TRBJ2-1	CASSRSTSATPFF	TGTGCCAGCAGTCGCTCGACTAGCGCCACCCCGTTCTTC
-	TRBD2	TRBV7-9	TRBJ2-7	CASNPGLAYEQYF	TGTGCCAGCAACCCGGGACTAGCCTACGAGCAGTACTTC
-	-	TRBV7-9	TRBJ2-7	CASSSVGGTYEQYF	TGTGCCAGCAGCTCGGTGGGCGGCACCTACGAGCAGTACTTC
-	TRBD2	TRBV6-5	TRBJ2-7	CASSYPPGVAGEQYF	TGTGCCAGCAGTTACCCCCCCGGGGTAGCGGGCGAGCAGTACTTC
-	-	TRBV20-1	TRBJ1-6	CSAGRLRSSPLHF	TGCAGTGCCGGGCGGTTGAGGAGTTCACCCCTCCACTTT
-	-	TRBV9	TRBJ1-5	CASSVEGGIREPSAQHF	TGTGCCAGCAGCGTAGAGGGGGGGATAAGGGAACCATCAGCCCAGCATTTT
-	TRBD2	TRBV12-3/TRBV12-4	TRBJ2-1	CASSPGTRAGNEQFF	TGTGCCAGCAGTCCGGGGACTAGGGCTGGCAATGAGCAGTTCTTC
few	TRBD2	TRBV5-4	TRBJ2-1	CASQKAGGTNNEQFF	TGTGCCAGCCAAAAGGCGGGAGGAACAAACAATGAGCAGTTCTTC
few	TRBD1	TRBV20-1	TRBJ1-5	CSAVGGQGLNQPQHF	TGCAGTGCCGTGGGGGGACAGGGCCTCAATCAGCCCCAGCATTTT
many	-	TRBV29-1	TRBJ2-3	CSVRDFTDTQYF	TGCAGCGTTCGAGACTTCACAGATACGCAGTATTTT
few	-	TRBV12-3/TRBV12-4	TRBJ1-1	CASTSRDGKWDTEAFF	TGTGCCAGCACTTCGAGGGACGGTAAGTGGGACACTGAAGCTTTCTTT
many	-	TRBV20-1	TRBJ2-1	CSARDSAYSYNEQFF	TGCAGTGCTAGAGATTCAGCCTACTCCTACAATGAGCAGTTCTTC
-	-	TRBV18	TRBJ2-7	CASALQGIYEQYF	TGTGCCAGCGCCTTACAGGGCATCTACGAGCAGTACTTC
-	TRBD2	TRBV5-1	TRBJ2-1	CASSLASGGFDEQFF	TGCGCCAGCAGCTTGGCCAGCGGGGGGTTCGATGAGCAGTTCTTC
-	TRBD1	TRBV5-4	TRBJ2-7	CASSVGTGRHEQYF	TGTGCCAGCAGCGTCGGGACAGGGCGGCACGAGCAGTACTTC
-	TRBD2	TRBV27	TRBJ2-3	CASSRPMRGGRQGLDTQYF	TGTGCCAGCAGTCGCCCGATGCGGGGGGGCCGCCAGGGTCTAGATACGCAGTATTTT
-	-	TRBV4-3	TRBJ2-3	CASRRQISTDTQYF	TGCGCCAGCAGACGACAGATTAGCACAGATACGCAGTATTTT
-	-	TRBV20-1	TRBJ1-5	CSARDRGARQPQHF	TGCAGTGCTAGAGATAGGGGGGCGCGTCAGCCCCAGCATTTT
-	-	TRBV28	TRBJ2-7	CASSLVSGYGQYF	TGTGCCAGCAGTTTAGTATCCGGGTACGGGCAGTACTTC
few	-	TRBV30	TRBJ2-6	CACVRANVLTF	TGTGCCTGTGTTCGAGCCAACGTCCTGACTTTC
many	TRBD1	TRBV12-3/TRBV12-4	TRBJ2-3	CASSSASRGDTQYF	TGTGCCAGCAGTTCAGCTTCCAGGGGGGATACGCAGTATTTT
-	-	TRBV18	TRBJ2-7	CASSPANAYEQYF	TGTGCCAGCTCACCTGCCAACGCCTACGAGCAGTACTTC
-	-	TRBV15	TRBJ2-3	CATSRDGSGAGSDTQYF	TGTGCCACCAGCAGAGATGGATCGGGGGCGGGTTCAGATACGCAGTATTTT
few	TRBD2	TRBV2	TRBJ2-2	CASSSSGSLTGELFF	TGTGCCAGCAGTTCTAGCGGGAGTCTGACCGGGGAGCTGTTTTTT
few	TRBD1	TRBV20-1	TRBJ1-2	CSARRTGVRGYGYTF	TGCAGTGCTAGACGTACAGGGGTGAGAGGATATGGCTACACCTTC
-	TRBD1	TRBV4-3	TRBJ2-1	CASSQVGTERQFF	TGCGCCAGCAGCCAAGTTGGGACAGAGAGGCAGTTCTTC
-	-	TRBV11-3	TRBJ1-1	CASMGVTEAFF	TGTGCCAGCATGGGGGTCACTGAAGCTTTCTTT
once	-	TRBV30	TRBJ1-1	CAWSASGGGGTEAFF	TGTGCCTGGAGTGCATCCGGAGGGGGAGGCACTGAAGCTTTCTTT
-	-	TRBV12-5	TRBJ1-6	CASGLVLGNSPLHF	TGTGCTAGTGGTTTGGTATTGGGGAATTCACCCCTCCACTTT
-	-	TRBV10-3	TRBJ2-5	CAISDLRAGKETQYF	TGTGCCATCAGTGACCTGAGGGCAGGGAAAGAGACCCAGTACTTC
few	TRBD1	TRBV9	TRBJ1-2	CASSGGQQAYGYTF	TGTGCCAGCAGCGGGGGACAGCAAGCCTATGGCTACACCTTC
-	-	TRBV6-2/TRBV6-3	TRBJ1-1	CASRQGHTEAFF	TGTGCCAGCAGGCAGGGCCACACTGAAGCTTTCTTT
few	TRBD2	TRBV5-1	TRBJ2-3	CASSLTGGLTDTQYF	TGCGCCAGCAGCTTGACGGGGGGGCTGACAGATACGCAGTATTTT
many	TRBD2	TRBV5-1	TRBJ2-1	CASSAYISGGAAEQFF	TGCGCCAGCAGCGCGTACATTAGCGGGGGGGCAGCTGAGCAGTTCTTC
few	TRBD2	TRBV4-3	TRBJ2-4	CASSPGTRAIQYF	TGCGCCAGCAGCCCGGGGACTAGAGCCATTCAGTACTTC
-	-	TRBV11-2	TRBJ2-7	CASSLVKSPYEQYF	TGTGCCAGCAGCTTAGTTAAATCGCCCTACGAGCAGTACTTC
-	TRBD2	TRBV20-1	TRBJ2-3	CSALGTSAIDTQYF	TGCAGTGCTCTCGGGACTAGCGCAATAGATACGCAGTATTTT
few	-	TRBV7-2	TRBJ1-5	CASSLGGQAGPQHF	TGTGCCAGCAGCTTAGGAGGTCAGGCGGGGCCCCAGCATTTT
-	-	TRBV25-1	TRBJ2-5	CASSEDITGQETQYF	TGTGCCAGCAGTGAAGACATCACAGGGCAAGAGACCCAGTACTTC
many	-	TRBV5-1	TRBJ2-3	CASSLEVDTQYF	TGCGCCAGCAGCTTGGAAGTAGATACGCAGTATTTT
-	TRBD2	TRBV7-9	TRBJ2-3	CASTKSGATDTQYF	TGTGCCAGCACCAAGAGCGGGGCCACAGATACGCAGTATTTT
few	-	TRBV5-1	TRBJ1-1	CASSGGGWTEAFF	TGCGCCAGCAGCGGAGGGGGTTGGACTGAAGCTTTCTTT
few	-	TRBV11-3	TRBJ1-3	CASSLEITGNTIYF	TGTGCCAGCAGCTTAGAAATCACTGGAAACACCATATATTTT
-	TRBD2	TRBV30	TRBJ2-1	CAWSTSGRALFF	TGTGCCTGGAGTACTAGCGGGAGGGCCCTGTTCTTC
-	-	TRBV6-1	TRBJ1-2	CASSRQFTYGYTF	TGTGCCAGCAGCCGACAGTTCACCTATGGCTACACCTTC
few	-	TRBV4-2	TRBJ1-1	CASSQDGSMNTEAFF	TGTGCCAGCAGCCAGGACGGATCCATGAACACTGAAGCTTTCTTT
few	-	TRBV7-9	TRBJ1-1	CASSLGDPTQRNTEAFF	TGTGCCAGCAGCTTAGGGGACCCAACCCAGAGGAACACTGAAGCTTTCTTT
-	-	TRBV12-3/TRBV12-4	TRBJ1-3	CASSQGRGGNTIYF	TGTGCCAGCAGTCAAGGAAGGGGAGGAAACACCATATATTTT
few	-	TRBV12-3/TRBV12-4	TRBJ1-4	CASRPDRTVIEKLFF	TGTGCCAGCAGACCCGACAGGACCGTGATTGAAAAACTGTTTTTT
few	-	TRBV7-7	TRBJ2-2	CATRDGELFF	TGTGCTACCCGAGACGGGGAGCTGTTTTTT
-	TRBD2	TRBV20-1	TRBJ2-1	CSGAGLAVHRGYNEQFF	TGCAGTGGCGCGGGACTAGCGGTTCATCGGGGGTACAATGAGCAGTTCTTC